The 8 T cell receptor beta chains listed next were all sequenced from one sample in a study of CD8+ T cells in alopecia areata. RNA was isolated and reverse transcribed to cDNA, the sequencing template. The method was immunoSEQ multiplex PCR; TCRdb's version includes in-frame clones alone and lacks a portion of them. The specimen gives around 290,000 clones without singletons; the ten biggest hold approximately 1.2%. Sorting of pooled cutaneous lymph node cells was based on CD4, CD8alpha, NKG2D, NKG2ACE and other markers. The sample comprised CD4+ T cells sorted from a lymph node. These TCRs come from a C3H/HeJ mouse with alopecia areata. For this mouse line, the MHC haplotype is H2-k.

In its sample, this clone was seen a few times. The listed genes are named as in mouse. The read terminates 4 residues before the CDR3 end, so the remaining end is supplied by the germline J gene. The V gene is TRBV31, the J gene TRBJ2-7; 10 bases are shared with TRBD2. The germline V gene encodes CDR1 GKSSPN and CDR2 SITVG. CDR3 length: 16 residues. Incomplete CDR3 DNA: TGTGCCTGGAGCCTCACTGGCTGGGGGGGCCTATAT. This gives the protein CAWSLTGWGGLY. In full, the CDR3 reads CAWSLTGWGGLYEQYF. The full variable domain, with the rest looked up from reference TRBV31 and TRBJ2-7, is AQTIHQWPVAEIKAVGSPLSLGCTIKGKSSPNLYWYWQATGGTLQQLFYSITVGQVESVVQLNLSASRPKDDQFILSTEKLLLSHSGFYLCAWSLTGWGGLYEQYFGPGTRLTVL.

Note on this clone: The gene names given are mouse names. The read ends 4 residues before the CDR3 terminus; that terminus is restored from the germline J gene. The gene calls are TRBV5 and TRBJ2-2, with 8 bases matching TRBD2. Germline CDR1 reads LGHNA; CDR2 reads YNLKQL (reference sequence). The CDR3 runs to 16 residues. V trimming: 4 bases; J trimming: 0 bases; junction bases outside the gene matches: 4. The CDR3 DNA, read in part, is TGTGCCAGCAGCCCCCGACTGGGGACAAACACCGGG. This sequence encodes CASSPRLGTNTG. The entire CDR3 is CASSPRLGTNTGQLYF.

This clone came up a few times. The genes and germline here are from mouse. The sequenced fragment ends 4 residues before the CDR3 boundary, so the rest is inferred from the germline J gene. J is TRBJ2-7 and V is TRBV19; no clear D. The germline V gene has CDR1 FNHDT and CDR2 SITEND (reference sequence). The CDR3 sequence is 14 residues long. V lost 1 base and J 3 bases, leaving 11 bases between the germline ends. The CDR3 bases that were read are TGTGCCAGCAGTATACCCTCTTCAGACTAT. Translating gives CASSIPSSDY. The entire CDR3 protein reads CASSIPSSDYEQYF.

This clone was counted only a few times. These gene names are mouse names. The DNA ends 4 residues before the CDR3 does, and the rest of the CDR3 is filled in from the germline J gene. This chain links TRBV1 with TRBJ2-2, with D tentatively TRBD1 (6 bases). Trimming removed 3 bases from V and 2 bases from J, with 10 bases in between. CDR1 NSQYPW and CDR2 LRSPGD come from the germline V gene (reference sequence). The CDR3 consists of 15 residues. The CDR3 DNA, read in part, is TGCACCTGCAGTGCGTCTACAGGGAACACCGGG. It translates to CTCSASTGNTG. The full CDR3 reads CTCSASTGNTGQLYF.

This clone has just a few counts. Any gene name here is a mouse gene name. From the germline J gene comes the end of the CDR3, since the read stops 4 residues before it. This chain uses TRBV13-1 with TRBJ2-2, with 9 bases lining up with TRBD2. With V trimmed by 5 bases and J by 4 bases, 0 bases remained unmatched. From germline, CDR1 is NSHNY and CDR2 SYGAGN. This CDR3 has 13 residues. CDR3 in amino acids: CASRGLGTGQLYF. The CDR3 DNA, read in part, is TGTGCCAGCAGGGGACTGGGCACCGGG.

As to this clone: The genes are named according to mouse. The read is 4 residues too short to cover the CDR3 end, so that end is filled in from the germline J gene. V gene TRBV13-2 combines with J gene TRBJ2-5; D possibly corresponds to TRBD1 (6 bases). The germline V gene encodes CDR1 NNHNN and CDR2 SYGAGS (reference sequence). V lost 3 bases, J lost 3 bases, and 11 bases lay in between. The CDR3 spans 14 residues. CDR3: CASGVSGHQDTQYF. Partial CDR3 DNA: TGTGCCAGCGGTGTCTCGGGACATCAAGAC.

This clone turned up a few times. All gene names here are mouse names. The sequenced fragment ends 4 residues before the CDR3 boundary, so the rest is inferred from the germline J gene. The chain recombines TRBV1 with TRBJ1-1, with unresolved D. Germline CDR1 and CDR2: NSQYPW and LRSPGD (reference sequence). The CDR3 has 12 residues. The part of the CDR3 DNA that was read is TGCACCTGCAGTGCAGATGAGGCA. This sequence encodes CTCSADEA. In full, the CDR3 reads CTCSADEAEVFF.

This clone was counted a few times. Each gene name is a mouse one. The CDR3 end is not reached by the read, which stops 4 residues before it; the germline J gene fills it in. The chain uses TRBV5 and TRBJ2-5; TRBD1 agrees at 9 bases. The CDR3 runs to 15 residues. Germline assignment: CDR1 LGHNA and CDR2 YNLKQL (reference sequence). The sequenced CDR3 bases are TGTGCCAGCAGCCCCCGGGACAGGGATGAAGAC. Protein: CASSPRDRDED. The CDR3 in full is CASSPRDRDEDTQYF.